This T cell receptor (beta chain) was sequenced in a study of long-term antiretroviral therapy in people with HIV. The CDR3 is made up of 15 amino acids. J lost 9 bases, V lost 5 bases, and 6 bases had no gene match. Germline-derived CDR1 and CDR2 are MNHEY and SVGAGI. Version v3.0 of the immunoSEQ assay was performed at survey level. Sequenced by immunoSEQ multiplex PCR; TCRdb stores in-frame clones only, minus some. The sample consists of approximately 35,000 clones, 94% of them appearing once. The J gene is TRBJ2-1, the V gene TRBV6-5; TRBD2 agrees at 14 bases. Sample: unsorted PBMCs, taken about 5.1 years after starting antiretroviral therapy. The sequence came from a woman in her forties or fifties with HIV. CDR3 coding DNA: TGTGCCAGCAGTCGACTAGCGGGGGGGCCGGGTGAGCAGTTCTTC. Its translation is CASSRLAGGPGEQFF.